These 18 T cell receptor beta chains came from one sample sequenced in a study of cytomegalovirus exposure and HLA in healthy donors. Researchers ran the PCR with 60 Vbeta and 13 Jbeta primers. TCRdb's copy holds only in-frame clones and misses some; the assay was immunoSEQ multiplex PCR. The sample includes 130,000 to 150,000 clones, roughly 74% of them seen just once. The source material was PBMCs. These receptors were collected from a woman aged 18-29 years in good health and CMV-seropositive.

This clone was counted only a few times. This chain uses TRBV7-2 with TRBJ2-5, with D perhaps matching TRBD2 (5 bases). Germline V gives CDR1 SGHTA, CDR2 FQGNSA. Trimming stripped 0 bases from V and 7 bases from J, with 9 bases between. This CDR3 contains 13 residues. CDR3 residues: CASSLAPSLTQYF. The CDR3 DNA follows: TGTGCCAGCAGCTTAGCCCCTAGCTTGACCCAGTACTTC.

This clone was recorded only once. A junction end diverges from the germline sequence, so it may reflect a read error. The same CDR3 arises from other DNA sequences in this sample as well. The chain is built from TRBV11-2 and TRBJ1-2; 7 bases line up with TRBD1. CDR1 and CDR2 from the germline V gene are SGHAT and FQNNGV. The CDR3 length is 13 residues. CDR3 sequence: CASSWGQNYGYTF. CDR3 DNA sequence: TGTGCCAGTAGCTGGGGACAGAACTATGGCTACACCTTC.

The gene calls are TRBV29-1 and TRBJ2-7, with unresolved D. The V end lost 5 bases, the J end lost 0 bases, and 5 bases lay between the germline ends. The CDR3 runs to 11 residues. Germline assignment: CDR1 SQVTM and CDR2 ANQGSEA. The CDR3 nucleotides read TGCAGCGTTTCCGTCTCCTACGAGCAGTACTTC. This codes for CSVSVSYEQYF.

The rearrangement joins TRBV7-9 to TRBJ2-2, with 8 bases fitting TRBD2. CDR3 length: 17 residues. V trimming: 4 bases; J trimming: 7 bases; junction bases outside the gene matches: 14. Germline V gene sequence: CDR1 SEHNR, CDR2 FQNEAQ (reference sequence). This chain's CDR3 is CASSSYHGGRRSGELFF. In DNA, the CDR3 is TGTGCCAGCAGCTCCTACCACGGCGGGAGGAGGAGCGGGGAGCTGTTTTTT.

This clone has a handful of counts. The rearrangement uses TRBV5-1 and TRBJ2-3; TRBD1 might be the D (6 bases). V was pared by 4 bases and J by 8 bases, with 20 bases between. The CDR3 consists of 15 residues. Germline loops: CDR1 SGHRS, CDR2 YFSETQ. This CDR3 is CASSPSTGERATQYF. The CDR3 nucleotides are TGCGCCAGCAGCCCGTCGACAGGTGAACGTGCTACGCAGTATTTT.

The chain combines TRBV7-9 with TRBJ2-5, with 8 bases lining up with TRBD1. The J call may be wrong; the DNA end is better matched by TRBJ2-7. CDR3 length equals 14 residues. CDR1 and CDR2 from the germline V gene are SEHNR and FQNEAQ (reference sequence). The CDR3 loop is CASSLGQATYEQYF. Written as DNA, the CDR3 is TGTGCCAGCAGCTTGGGACAGGCAACCTACGAGCAGTACTTC.

The CDR3 DNA is TGTGCCAGCAGCAGACAGGGGGCCACCGGGGAGCTGTTTTTT. Its translation: CASSRQGATGELFF. The genes are TRBV7-8 and TRBJ2-2, with 10 bases aligning to TRBD1. Germline values: CDR1 SGHVS, CDR2 FQNEAQ. Trimming removed 5 bases from V and 4 bases from J; junction bases left unmatched: 1. The CDR3 sequence is 14 residues long.

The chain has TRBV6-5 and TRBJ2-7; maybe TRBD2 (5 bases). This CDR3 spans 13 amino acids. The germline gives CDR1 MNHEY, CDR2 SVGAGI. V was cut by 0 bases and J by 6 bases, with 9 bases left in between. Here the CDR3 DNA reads TGTGCCAGCAGTTACTCGAAAGGAGGCGAGCAGTACTTC. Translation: CASSYSKGGEQYF.

CDR3: CASSQVAQGIAGYTF. DNA for the CDR3: TGTGCCAGCAGCCAAGTCGCACAGGGGATCGCTGGCTACACCTTC. The chain combines TRBV14 with TRBJ1-2, with 7 nucleotides matching TRBD1. CDR1 is SGHDN, CDR2 FVKESK, per germline. V was pared by 1 base and J by 7 bases, with 9 bases of the junction left unmatched. This CDR3 comprises 15 residues.

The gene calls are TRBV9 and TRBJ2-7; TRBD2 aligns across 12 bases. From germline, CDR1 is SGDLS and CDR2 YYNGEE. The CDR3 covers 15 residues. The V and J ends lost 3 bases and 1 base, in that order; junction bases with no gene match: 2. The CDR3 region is CASSAGLAGSYEQYF. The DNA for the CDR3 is TGTGCCAGCAGCGCTGGACTAGCGGGATCCTACGAGCAGTACTTC.

The DNA of the CDR3 is TGCGCCAGCAGTGGGCAGGCCCACGAGCAGTACTTC. Its protein is CASSGQAHEQYF. V gene TRBV10-1 combines with J gene TRBJ2-7; D is unclear. Deletions cut 4 bases from V and 5 bases from J, with 9 bases between. Germline V gene data show CDR1 as WNHNN and CDR2 as SYGVQD (reference sequence). This CDR3 has 12 amino acids.

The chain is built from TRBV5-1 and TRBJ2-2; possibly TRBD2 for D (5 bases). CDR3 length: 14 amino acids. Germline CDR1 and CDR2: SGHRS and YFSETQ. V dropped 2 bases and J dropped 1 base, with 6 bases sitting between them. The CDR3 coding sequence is TGCGCCAGCAGCTTCGGGGTGAACACCGGGGAGCTGTTTTTT. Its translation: CASSFGVNTGELFF.

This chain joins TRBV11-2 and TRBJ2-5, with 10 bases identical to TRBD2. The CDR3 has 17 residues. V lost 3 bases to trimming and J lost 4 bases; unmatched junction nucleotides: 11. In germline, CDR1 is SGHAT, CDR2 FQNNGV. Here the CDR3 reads CASSLDPSGGAAETQYF. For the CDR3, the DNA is TGTGCCAGCAGCTTGGACCCGAGCGGGGGGGCCGCAGAGACCCAGTACTTC.

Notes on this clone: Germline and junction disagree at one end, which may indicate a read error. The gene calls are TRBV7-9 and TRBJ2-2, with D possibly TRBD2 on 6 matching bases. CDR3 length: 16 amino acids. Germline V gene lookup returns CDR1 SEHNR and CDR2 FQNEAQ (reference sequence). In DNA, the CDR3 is TGTTCCAGCAGCTTATGGAGGGGCAAGGGCACCGGGGAGCTGTTTTTT. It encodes CSSSLWRGKGTGELFF.

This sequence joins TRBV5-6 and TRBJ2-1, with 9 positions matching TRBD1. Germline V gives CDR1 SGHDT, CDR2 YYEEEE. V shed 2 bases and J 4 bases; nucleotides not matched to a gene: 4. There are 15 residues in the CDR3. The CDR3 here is CASSFGTGQYNEQFF. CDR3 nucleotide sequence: TGTGCCAGCAGCTTTGGGACAGGGCAATACAATGAGCAGTTCTTC.

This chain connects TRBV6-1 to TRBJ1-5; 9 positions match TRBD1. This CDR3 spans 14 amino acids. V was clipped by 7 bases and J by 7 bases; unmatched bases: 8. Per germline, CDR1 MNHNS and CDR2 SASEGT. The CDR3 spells CASITGGPGQPQHF. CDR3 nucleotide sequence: TGTGCCAGCATAACAGGGGGCCCAGGGCAGCCCCAGCATTTT.

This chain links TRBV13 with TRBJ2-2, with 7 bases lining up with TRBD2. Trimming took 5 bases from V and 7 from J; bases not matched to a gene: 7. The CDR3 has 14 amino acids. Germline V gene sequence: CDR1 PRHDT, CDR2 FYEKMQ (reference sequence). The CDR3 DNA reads TGTGCCAGCAGCGCCGGACTAGATCTCGGGGAGCTGTTTTTT. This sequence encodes CASSAGLDLGELFF.

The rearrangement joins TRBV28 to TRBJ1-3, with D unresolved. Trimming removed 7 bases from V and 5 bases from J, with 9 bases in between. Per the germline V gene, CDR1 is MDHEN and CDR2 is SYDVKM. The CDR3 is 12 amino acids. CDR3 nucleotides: TGTGCCAGCACCCTCAACAGAAACACCATATATTTT. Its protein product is CASTLNRNTIYF.